These 22 T cell receptor beta chains were sequenced from one sample in a study of T-cell memory formation after mild COVID-19. TCRdb processed the 5' RACE reads anew with MiXCR; each CDR3 protein has one entry. The sample includes tens of thousands of distinct CDR3 sequences, 10% to 15% of them seen just once. Sequenced sample: PBMCs or a T cell subset sorted from them (not recorded which). All receptors come from an adult woman who had mild COVID-19 (a few samples of this study predate the infection). Cell type and time point are not known.

The chain couples TRBV29-1 to TRBJ1-1; 8 nucleotides line up with TRBD1. CDR1 is SQVTM and CDR2 is ANQGSEA in the germline V gene. The CDR3 spans 14 residues. Losses at the gene ends were 0 bases for V and 1 base for J; bases not matched to a gene: 1. The CDR3 here is CSVEEGTGNTEAFF. The CDR3 DNA reads as TGCAGCGTTGAAGAGGGGACAGGGAACACTGAAGCTTTCTTT.

There are a few counts of this clonotype. V is TRBV29-1 and J is TRBJ2-7; 7 bases are a match to TRBD1. Germline V CDR1 and CDR2: SQVTM, ANQGSEA. V was clipped by 6 bases and J by 6 bases; unmatched bases: 8. The CDR3 is 12 amino acids. The CDR3 DNA follows: TGCAGCGTGGGGGTGACAGGGTTCGAGCAGTACTTC. Translated, it gives CSVGVTGFEQYF.

This clonotype has just a few counts. The chain combines TRBV4-2 with TRBJ2-7; a possible D gene is TRBD2 (6 bases). From germline, CDR1 is LGHNA and CDR2 YNFKEQ. Between the trimmed V and J ends, which lost 0 bases and 1 base, there was a span of 10 bases. There are 15 residues in the CDR3. The CDR3 is CASSQDFGSSYEQYF. CDR3 nucleotides: TGTGCCAGCAGCCAAGACTTCGGGAGTTCCTACGAGCAGTACTTC.

This clonotype was seen more than once but under ten times. V gene TRBV7-8 combines with J gene TRBJ2-3; D not certain. V was pared by 5 bases and J by 2 bases, with 5 bases between. The CDR3 contains 12 residues. Germline V CDR1 and CDR2: SGHVS, FQNEAQ. CDR3 region: CASSHLTDTQYF. CDR3 bases: TGTGCCAGCAGCCACCTCACAGATACGCAGTATTTT.

Only a few counts were recorded for this clonotype. The chain employs TRBV7-2 and TRBJ2-5; D might be TRBD1 or TRBD2, each matching 6 bases. Looked up from germline, CDR1 is SGHTA and CDR2 is FQGNSA. The CDR3 runs 16 residues. Trimming shortened V by 1 base and J by 5 bases, and 17 bases separated the two germline ends. The CDR3 DNA reads TGTGCCAGCAGCTTAGTGTTGGGGGGCGCGGAGGAGACCCAGTACTTC. Its protein is CASSLVLGGAEETQYF. Together with reference TRBV7-2 and TRBJ2-5, the CDR3 gives the full variable domain: GAGVSQSPSNKVTEKGKDVELRCDPISGHTALYWYRQSLGQGLEFLIYFQGNSAPDKSGLPSDRFSAERTGGSVSTLTIQRTQQEDSAVYLCASSLVLGGAEETQYFGPGTRLLVL.

The chain carries TRBV3-1 and TRBJ1-4, with 8 bases fitting TRBD1. The V and J ends lost 0 bases and 10 bases, in that order; junction bases with no gene match: 10. Germline V gene sequence: CDR1 LGHDT, CDR2 YNNKEL (reference sequence). The CDR3 length is 16 residues. The CDR3 nucleotides are TGTGCCAGCAGCCAAGATCGGATCGGACAGGGAGGAAAACTGTTTTTT. This sequence encodes CASSQDRIGQGGKLFF. Variable domain in full (rest from reference TRBV3-1 and TRBJ1-4): DTAVSQTPKYLVTQMGNDKSIKCEQNLGHDTMYWYKQDSKKFLKIMFSYNNKELIINETVPNRFSPKSPDKAHLNLHINSLELGDSAVYFCASSQDRIGQGGKLFFGSGTQLSVL.

The chain uses TRBV7-8 and TRBJ2-2; TRBD2 matches 15 bases. The CDR3 totals 18 residues. Germline assignment: CDR1 SGHVS and CDR2 FQNEAQ. Germline trimming cut 4 bases from V and 4 bases from J; bases unmatched to any gene: 7. This CDR3 is CASSSGLAGGPGTGELFF. The CDR3 DNA is TGTGCCAGCAGCTCTGGACTAGCGGGAGGGCCCGGCACCGGGGAGCTGTTTTTT.

The chain is built from TRBV18 and TRBJ2-2; unclear D gene. With 0 bases removed from V and 2 bases from J, the gap between germline ends came to 7 bases. The germline V gene encodes CDR1 KGHSH and CDR2 LQKENI. This CDR3 has 15 amino acids. CDR3: CASSPPDGNTGELFF. DNA for the CDR3: TGTGCCAGCTCACCACCGGACGGAAACACCGGGGAGCTGTTTTTT.

The chain uses TRBV4-3 and TRBJ1-5, with 7 nucleotides matching TRBD1. Trimming cost V 4 bases and J 0 bases; bases outside gene matches: 3. Germline V lookup: CDR1 LGHNA, CDR2 YSLEER. The CDR3 is 15 residues long. The CDR3 reads CASSPTGVSNQPQHF. The CDR3 DNA follows: TGCGCCAGCAGCCCCACAGGGGTTAGCAATCAGCCCCAGCATTTT.

This clonotype was picked up a small number of times. The V call is TRBV4-1, the J call TRBJ1-6, with 10 bases aligning to TRBD1. V lost 4 bases to trimming and J lost 13 bases; unmatched junction nucleotides: 13. Germline CDR1 and CDR2: MGHRA and YSYEKL. This CDR3 is 16 amino acids long. CDR3 bases: TGCGCCAGCAGCCCTCAGGGACAGGGGACCCATCTGCCCCTCCACTTT. Encoded protein: CASSPQGQGTHLPLHF.

V and J are TRBV30 and TRBJ1-5; TRBD1 agrees at 10 bases. J lost 5 bases, V lost 0 bases, and 1 base had no gene match. This CDR3 region has 14 residues. Germline V gives CDR1 GTSNPN, CDR2 SVGIG (reference sequence). This chain's CDR3 is CAWSVGQGDQPQHF. The CDR3 nucleotides are TGTGCCTGGAGTGTAGGACAGGGGGATCAGCCCCAGCATTTT.

V and J are TRBV4-3 and TRBJ1-5, with TRBD1 as a possible D gene (5 bases). The germline gives CDR1 LGHNA, CDR2 YSLEER. V was trimmed by 0 bases and J by 5 bases, leaving 17 bases between them. The length of the CDR3 is 17 residues. This chain's CDR3 is CASSQDVGGAAYQPQHF. The CDR3 DNA follows: TGCGCCAGCAGCCAAGATGTAGGAGGGGCGGCATATCAGCCCCAGCATTTT.

The chain couples TRBV5-1 to TRBJ2-2, with D hard to call. CDR1 is SGHRS and CDR2 is YFSETQ in the germline V gene. The V gene lost 0 bases and the J gene lost 6 bases, with 9 bases spanning the gap. CDR3 size: 14 residues. CDR3 sequence: CASSLDRSSGELFF. The CDR3 coding sequence is TGCGCCAGCAGCTTGGATCGTAGTTCCGGGGAGCTGTTTTTT.

The chain uses TRBV12-3 or TRBV12-4 and TRBJ2-3, with D unclear. This CDR3 has 11 residues. Between the trimmed V and J ends, which lost 6 bases and 6 bases, there was a span of 7 bases. CDR3 nucleotide sequence: TGTGCCAGCAGCGCCGACGATACGCAGTATTTT. Amino acids: CASSADDTQYF.

The chain couples TRBV19 to TRBJ1-2, with a weak D call TRBD1 (5 bases). There are 14 residues in the CDR3. V dropped 4 bases and J dropped 6 bases, with 15 bases sitting between them. Germline CDR1 reads LNHDA; CDR2 reads SQIVND (reference sequence). This CDR3 is CASSTTDILDGYTF. In DNA, the CDR3 is TGTGCCAGTAGTACGACAGATATCCTGGATGGCTACACCTTC.

This clonotype appeared a few times. The V call is TRBV13, the J call TRBJ2-3; D tentatively fits TRBD1 or TRBD2 (6 bases each). Germline V gene lookup returns CDR1 PRHDT and CDR2 FYEKMQ (reference sequence). V dropped 5 bases and J dropped 2 bases, with 20 bases sitting between them. The CDR3 runs 17 residues. The CDR3 loop reads CASSPGGDRGNTDTQYF. CDR3 sequence (DNA): TGTGCCAGCAGCCCCGGGGGCGACAGAGGAAACACAGATACGCAGTATTTT. The full variable domain, in which reference TRBV13 and TRBJ2-3 provide the parts outside the CDR3, is AAGVIQSPRHLIKEKRETATLKCYPIPRHDTVYWYQQGPGQDPQFLISFYEKMQSDKGSIPDRFSAQQFSDYHSELNMSSLELGDSALYFCASSPGGDRGNTDTQYFGPGTRLTVL.

This clonotype was counted a few times. The rearrangement links TRBV7-9 to TRBJ2-1; 12 bases match TRBD2. J gave up 2 bases and V 1 base, and 0 bases lay outside the gene matches. Looked up from germline, CDR1 is SEHNR and CDR2 is FQNEAQ (reference sequence). The CDR3 is 16 residues long. CDR3 residues: CASSLGTSGTYNEQFF. CDR3 bases: TGTGCCAGCAGCTTAGGGACTAGCGGGACCTACAATGAGCAGTTCTTC.

This clonotype was found a few times. V is TRBV6-5 and J is TRBJ2-1; D gene uncertain. Germline CDR1 and CDR2: MNHEY and SVGAGI. The CDR3 is made up of 17 amino acids. With 5 bases removed from V and 0 bases from J, the gap between germline ends came to 17 bases. CDR3 DNA: TGTGCCAGCAGTAGCGACCCAAGAGGCCCCTCCTACAATGAGCAGTTCTTC. This gives the protein CASSSDPRGPSYNEQFF.

This clonotype turned up a few times. This sequence joins TRBV9 and TRBJ2-3; 8 nucleotides align to TRBD2. The CDR3 loop spans 16 amino acids. Germline V gives CDR1 SGDLS, CDR2 YYNGEE. V lost 0 bases and J lost 1; bases outside the gene matches: 4. The DNA of the CDR3 is TGTGCCAGCAGCGTAGAACCGGGGGGGGGCACAGATACGCAGTATTTT. It encodes CASSVEPGGGTDTQYF.

The chain has TRBV19 and TRBJ2-7, with 7 bases aligning to TRBD1. V shed 8 bases, J shed 5 bases, and the junction held 6 bases outside the gene matches. Germline V gene sequence: CDR1 LNHDA, CDR2 SQIVND (reference sequence). This CDR3 spans 12 amino acids. This CDR3 reads CASSQGMDEQYF. The CDR3 DNA sequence: TGTGCCAGTTCACAGGGGATGGACGAGCAGTACTTC.

This clonotype occurred a few times. The chain employs TRBV6-5 and TRBJ2-1; D is undetermined. Germline V CDR1 and CDR2: MNHEY, SVGAGI. The V end lost 2 bases, the J end lost 2 bases, and 7 bases lay between the germline ends. CDR3 length: 14 residues. The CDR3 DNA is TGTGCCAGCAGTTACAGCAGCCCCTACAATGAGCAGTTCTTC. Translated, it gives CASSYSSPYNEQFF.

This clonotype was counted between two and nine times. The rearrangement uses TRBV2 and TRBJ2-1; unclear D gene. Germline V gene data show CDR1 as SNHLY and CDR2 as FYNNEI. The CDR3 loop spans 16 amino acids. The V end was cut by 3 bases, the J end by 7 bases, with 19 bases between. In DNA form, the CDR3 reads TGTGCCAGCAGTGACCTTGTGGGGAAGGCTGAGAATGAGCAGTTCTTC. Amino acids: CASSDLVGKAENEQFF.